Listed here are 4 T cell receptor beta chains from one sample, sequenced in a study of shared clonotypes between healthy human individuals. TCRdb keeps only in-frame clones here, not all; method: immunoSEQ multiplex PCR. The sample consists of 2 million to 2.5 million clones, approximately 95% of them appearing once. Sample: naive CD4+ T cells from PBMCs. The subset denotes: CD45RA+ positively selected. Source of these receptors: a man younger than 35 in good health. Some clones in this sample may be carry-over from other donors' samples.

To note about this clone: This specimen includes other DNA sequences encoding the same CDR3. The rearrangement joins TRBV7-3 to TRBJ2-3; 8 positions match TRBD2. Germline trimming cut 4 bases from V and 0 bases from J; bases unmatched to any gene: 0. CDR1 SGHTA and CDR2 FQGTGA come from the germline V gene. This CDR3 has 14 amino acids. CDR3 nucleotide sequence: TGTGCCAGCAGCTCGGGAGGGAGCACAGATACGCAGTATTTT. This encodes CASSSGGSTDTQYF. The complete variable domain, with remaining parts taken from reference TRBV7-3 and TRBJ2-3, reads GAGVSQTPSNKVTEKGKYVELRCDPISGHTALYWYRQSLGQGPEFLIYFQGTGAADDSGLPNDRFFAVRPEGSVSTLKIQRTERGDSAVYLCASSSGGSTDTQYFGPGTRLTVL.

The chain has TRBV27 and TRBJ1-2, with 8 bases fitting TRBD1. V was clipped by 5 bases and J by 13 bases; unmatched bases: 15. The CDR3 runs to 14 residues. Germline assignment: CDR1 MNHEY and CDR2 SMNVEV (reference sequence). Here the CDR3 DNA reads TGTGCCAGCAGTACCTACCCCCGTGACAGGGGAACCACCTTC. Translating gives CASSTYPRDRGTTF.

This clone was seen once. V and J are TRBV4-3 and TRBJ2-7; 9 bases line up with TRBD2. Trimming took 0 bases from V and 5 from J; bases not matched to a gene: 5. Germline CDR1 reads LGHNA; CDR2 reads YSLEER. This CDR3 region has 15 residues. The DNA for the CDR3 is TGCGCCAGCAGCCAAGATAGCGGGGGAGGCGACGAGCAGTACTTC. Its translation: CASSQDSGGGDEQYF.

A word on this clone: The same CDR3 arises from other DNA sequences in this sample as well. The chain is built from TRBV2 and TRBJ1-4; D unresolved. Trimming left V 0 bases short and J 0 bases short, with 5 bases between. The CDR3 is 15 residues long. Germline CDR1 and CDR2: SNHLY and FYNNEI. The CDR3 nucleotides are TGTGCCAGCAGTGAAGCAGGCGCAACTAATGAAAAACTGTTTTTT. It is translated as CASSEAGATNEKLFF. Variable domain in full (rest from reference TRBV2 and TRBJ1-4): EPEVTQTPSHQVTQMGQEVILRCVPISNHLYFYWYRQILGQKVEFLVSFYNNEISEKSEIFDDQFSVERPDGSNFTLKIRSTKLEDSAMYFCASSEAGATNEKLFFGSGTQLSVL.